What follows are 23 T cell receptor beta chains derived from one specimen sequenced in a study of response to subunit inactivated influenza vaccine. Each CDR3 protein gets one entry after TCRdb re-called the RT-PCR reads with MiXCR. Here the sample spans approximately 500,000 distinct CDR3 sequences, less than 25% being singletons. These data were also reused for a study on T cells expressing NK-cell markers. That investigation notes: The TCR beta cDNA came from 5'RACE template switching with UMIs.

The starting material was CD4+ T cells sorted from PBMCs, obtained roughly 12 days after vaccination. Receptors originate from a man aged 45-60 years who received an inactivated influenza vaccine.

This clonotype was picked up a small number of times. The J gene is TRBJ2-4, the V gene TRBV5-1; possibly TRBD2 for D (5 bases). Germline V CDR1 and CDR2: SGHRS, YFSETQ. The CDR3 covers 15 residues. The V end lost 0 bases, the J end lost 8 bases, and 15 bases lay between the germline ends. CDR3 sequence reads: CASSLGTGGSDIQYF. In nucleotides, the CDR3 is TGCGCCAGCAGCTTGGGGACGGGCGGGTCGGACATTCAGTACTTC. Full variable domain (remainder filled in from reference TRBV5-1 and TRBJ2-4): KAGVTQTPRYLIKTRGQQVTLSCSPISGHRSVSWYQQTPGQGLQFLFEYFSETQRNKGNFPGRFSGRQFSNSRSEMNVSTLELGDSALYLCASSLGTGGSDIQYFGAGTRLSVL.

This chain joins TRBV20-1 and TRBJ1-1; D possibly corresponds to TRBD1 (5 bases). The CDR3 loop spans 13 amino acids. V lost 6 bases to trimming and J lost 6 bases, with 17 bases between them. Germline CDR1 and CDR2: DFQATT and SNEGSKA (reference sequence). In nucleotides, the CDR3 is TGCAGTGCCCTGACAGTATCGTCTCCTGAAGCTTTCTTT. Its protein product is CSALTVSSPEAFF.

This clonotype occurred many times. The chain uses TRBV20-1 and TRBJ2-4; D is unclear. The CDR3 contains 14 residues. CDR1 is DFQATT and CDR2 is SNEGSKA in the germline V gene (reference sequence). The V gene lost 5 bases and the J gene lost 0 bases, with 11 bases spanning the gap. CDR3 in DNA: TGCAGTGCTGATGACGGTCTAGCCAAAAACATTCAGTACTTC. This translates into CSADDGLAKNIQYF.

This chain links TRBV20-1 with TRBJ2-3; TRBD2 is a possible D gene (6 bases). The CDR3 loop spans 14 amino acids. V was trimmed by 3 bases and J by 3 bases, leaving 13 bases between them. The germline V gene encodes CDR1 DFQATT and CDR2 SNEGSKA (reference sequence). CDR3 amino acids: CSARSGSVTDTQYF. The CDR3 coding sequence is TGCAGTGCTAGGTCCGGGAGTGTAACAGATACGCAGTATTTT.

The table lists this clonotype with a few counts. The chain combines TRBV20-1 with TRBJ1-6; D is unclear. The CDR3 runs 14 residues. The V end was cut by 1 base, the J end by 6 bases, with 10 bases between. Germline CDR1 and CDR2: DFQATT and SNEGSKA (reference sequence). Written as DNA, the CDR3 is TGCAGTGCTAGAGTTTGGACGACTAATTCACCCCTCCACTTT. Protein: CSARVWTTNSPLHF.

This clonotype was counted between two and nine times. The chain couples TRBV7-2 to TRBJ2-6; weak D call: TRBD1 (5 bases). This CDR3 comprises 15 residues. The V end was cut by 5 bases, the J end by 8 bases, with 16 bases between. Germline CDR1 is SGHTA and CDR2 is FQGNSA. The CDR3 DNA follows: TGTGCCAGCAGCCCAGGACACCAGGAGACCAACGTCCTGACTTTC. As protein: CASSPGHQETNVLTF.

This clonotype has a count of ten or more. This sequence joins TRBV28 and TRBJ2-1, with 8 bases fitting TRBD1. The germline V gene encodes CDR1 MDHEN and CDR2 SYDVKM. The CDR3 runs 12 residues. Trimming removed 5 bases from V and 8 bases from J; junction bases left unmatched: 2. Here the CDR3 reads CASSRTGYEQFF. The CDR3 region has the DNA TGTGCCAGCAGTCGGACAGGGTATGAGCAGTTCTTC.

The chain links TRBV9 to TRBJ1-6; D is uncertain. Germline-derived CDR1 and CDR2 are SGDLS and YYNGEE. Trimming stripped 2 bases from V and 6 bases from J, with 9 bases between. The CDR3 contains 14 residues. The CDR3 sequence: CASSVRDFNSPLHF. DNA for the CDR3: TGTGCCAGCAGCGTCCGGGATTTTAATTCACCCCTCCACTTT. The whole variable domain, remainder taken from reference TRBV9 and TRBJ1-6, is DSGVTQTPKHLITATGQRVTLRCSPRSGDLSVYWYQQSLDQGLQFLIQYYNGEERAKGNILERFSAQQFPDLHSELNLSSLELGDSALYFCASSVRDFNSPLHFGNGTRLTVT.

The rearrangement joins TRBV30 to TRBJ2-7; unclear D gene. Per the germline V gene, CDR1 is GTSNPN and CDR2 is SVGIG (reference sequence). Trimming left V 0 bases short and J 3 bases short, with 6 bases between. The CDR3 loop spans 12 amino acids. The CDR3 spells CAWSVSRYEQYF. The CDR3 nucleotides are TGTGCCTGGAGTGTAAGCCGCTACGAGCAGTACTTC. The whole variable domain, filled in from reference TRBV30 and TRBJ2-7, reads SQTIHQWPATLVQPVGSPLSLECTVEGTSNPNLYWYRQAAGRGLQLLFYSVGIGQISSEVPQNLSASRPQDRQFILSSKKLLLSDSGFYLCAWSVSRYEQYFGPGTRLTVT.

V is TRBV20-1 and J is TRBJ1-1; D gene unclear. Trimming stripped 0 bases from V and 3 bases from J, with 5 bases between. The CDR3 is 12 amino acids. Germline values: CDR1 DFQATT, CDR2 SNEGSKA (reference sequence). The CDR3 DNA follows: TGCAGTGCTAGAGAGGTTGACACTGAAGCTTTCTTT. Protein: CSAREVDTEAFF.

This clonotype appeared a few times. The rearrangement links TRBV20-1 to TRBJ1-6; the D gene is possibly TRBD1 (6 bases). Between the trimmed V and J ends, which lost 3 bases and 6 bases, there was a span of 12 bases. This CDR3 comprises 14 residues. Germline V gives CDR1 DFQATT, CDR2 SNEGSKA (reference sequence). The CDR3 region has the DNA TGCAGTGCTAGGGGTGGGGGCTCTAATTCACCCCTCCACTTT. Amino acid sequence: CSARGGGSNSPLHF.

This clonotype was recorded many times. The genes are TRBV7-2 and TRBJ2-1, with 12 nucleotides matching TRBD2. The CDR3 has 15 amino acids. V dropped 4 bases and J dropped 4; count of bases not matched to a gene: 2. Germline V lookup: CDR1 SGHTA, CDR2 FQGNSA. The CDR3 region is CASSSGLAGYNEQFF. The CDR3 nucleotides are TGTGCCAGCAGCTCGGGACTAGCGGGTTACAATGAGCAGTTCTTC.

This chain connects TRBV7-2 to TRBJ1-4; 11 nucleotides line up with TRBD1. Germline V gene sequence: CDR1 SGHTA, CDR2 FQGNSA. This CDR3 comprises 14 residues. V lost 5 bases, J lost 13 bases, and 9 bases stayed unmatched. The CDR3 DNA is TGTGCCAGCAGCAACCCACGGGGGACAGGGGGACTGTTTTTT. It translates to CASSNPRGTGGLFF. Combining the CDR3 with reference TRBV7-2 and TRBJ1-4 gives the whole variable domain GAGVSQSPSNKVTEKGKDVELRCDPISGHTALYWYRQSLGQGLEFLIYFQGNSAPDKSGLPSDRFSAERTGGSVSTLTIQRTQQEDSAVYLCASSNPRGTGGLFFGSGTQLSVL.

This clonotype was counted a single time. V and J are TRBV15 and TRBJ2-7; no clear D. CDR3 length equals 13 residues. Germline V gene sequence: CDR1 LNHNV, CDR2 YYDKDF (reference sequence). Between the trimmed V and J ends, which lost 5 bases and 6 bases, there was a span of 14 bases. In DNA, the CDR3 is TGTGCCACCAGCGCCCGGGCCCTAGGCGAGCAGTACTTC. It encodes CATSARALGEQYF.

This clonotype was counted a few times. The rearrangement uses TRBV11-2 and TRBJ2-1; no reliable D call. Trimming shortened V by 0 bases and J by 10 bases, and 7 bases separated the two germline ends. This CDR3 has 12 residues. CDR1 and CDR2 (germline): SGHAT, FQNNGV. This CDR3 is CASSLDFTEQFF. For the CDR3, the DNA is TGTGCCAGCAGCTTAGATTTCACAGAGCAGTTCTTC.

The chain has TRBV4-1 and TRBJ1-3; D is ambiguous. The CDR3 covers 16 residues. V lost 0 bases and J lost 4, with 13 bases in between. Germline loops: CDR1 MGHRA, CDR2 YSYEKL. The CDR3 spells CASSQDFGLGGNTIYF. The CDR3 nucleotides are TGCGCCAGCAGCCAAGATTTCGGCTTAGGAGGAAACACCATATATTTT.

The chain carries TRBV7-2 and TRBJ2-3; 7 bases are shared with TRBD2. J lost 3 bases, V lost 1 base, and 4 bases had no gene match. The CDR3 totals 15 residues. Germline V gives CDR1 SGHTA, CDR2 FQGNSA. The DNA of the CDR3 is TGTGCCAGCAGCTTAGGGGGGAGGGCGACAGATACGCAGTATTTT. Protein product: CASSLGGRATDTQYF.

The chain links TRBV7-3 to TRBJ2-7; 10 positions match TRBD1. This CDR3 region has 16 residues. Germline CDR1 and CDR2: SGHTA and FQGTGA. The junction had 6 bases not matched to a gene; V was cut back by 3 bases and J by 1 base. The DNA of the CDR3 is TGTGCCAGCAGCTTCAACCGGGACAGGGGATCCTACGAGCAGTACTTC. Its protein product is CASSFNRDRGSYEQYF.

This clonotype has more than one count but fewer than ten. The chain uses TRBV5-1 and TRBJ2-1; tentative D call: TRBD2 (6 bases). Germline V gene data show CDR1 as SGHRS and CDR2 as YFSETQ. The CDR3 has 15 residues. With 0 bases removed from V and 1 base from J, the gap between germline ends came to 8 bases. This CDR3 is CASSLGAGSYNEQFF. The CDR3 DNA reads as TGCGCCAGCAGCTTGGGTGCGGGATCCTACAATGAGCAGTTCTTC.

The chain uses TRBV6-2 or TRBV6-3 and TRBJ2-7; D is possibly TRBD2 (6 bases). There are 15 residues in the CDR3. Germline V lookup: CDR1 MNHEY, CDR2 SVGEGT. Trimming took off 4 bases at V and 8 bases at J, with 21 bases between the two ends. CDR3 coding DNA: TGTGCCAGCAGTTCCCCGCGGGACGGTAGATTCAAGCAGTACTTC. Protein: CASSSPRDGRFKQYF.

This clonotype occurred a few times. This chain connects TRBV27 to TRBJ2-3; 10 bases fit TRBD1. J lost 0 bases, V lost 5 bases, and 8 bases had no gene match. The CDR3 has 17 amino acids. In germline, CDR1 is MNHEY, CDR2 SMNVEV (reference sequence). The DNA for the CDR3 is TGTGCCAGCAGTCAGACCGGGACAGGGGACAGCACAGATACGCAGTATTTT. Translating gives CASSQTGTGDSTDTQYF.

This clonotype was counted a few times. The chain employs TRBV5-5 and TRBJ2-1, with 8 bases fitting TRBD2. Trimming removed 4 bases from V and 7 bases from J; junction bases left unmatched: 10. The CDR3 totals 15 residues. Germline CDR1 reads SGHKS; CDR2 reads YYEKEE (reference sequence). The DNA of the CDR3 is TGTGCCAGCAGCCGTCCCGGGGGGGCCGGGAATGAGCAGTTCTTC. This codes for CASSRPGGAGNEQFF.

In its sample, this clonotype was seen a few times. The rearrangement links TRBV5-1 to TRBJ2-3, with D unresolved. V was cut by 5 bases and J by 2 bases, with 15 bases left in between. Germline V gene sequence: CDR1 SGHRS, CDR2 YFSETQ. The CDR3 consists of 15 residues. In DNA form, the CDR3 reads TGCGCCAGCAGAGATACGACATTAGACACAGATACGCAGTATTTT. It yields the protein CASRDTTLDTDTQYF.